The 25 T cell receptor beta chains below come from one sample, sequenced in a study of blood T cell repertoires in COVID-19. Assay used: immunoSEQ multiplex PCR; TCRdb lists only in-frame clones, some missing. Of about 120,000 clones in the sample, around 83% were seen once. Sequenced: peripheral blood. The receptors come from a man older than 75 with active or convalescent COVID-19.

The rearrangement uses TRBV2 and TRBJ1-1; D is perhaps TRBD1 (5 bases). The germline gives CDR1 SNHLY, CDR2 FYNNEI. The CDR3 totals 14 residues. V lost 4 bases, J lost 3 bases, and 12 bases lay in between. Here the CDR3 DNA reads TGTGCCAGCAGTGGGGGCACTCCTTACACTGAAGCTTTCTTT. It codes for CASSGGTPYTEAFF.

The CDR3 DNA reads as TGTGCCAGCAGCGACTCCGGACTAGCTCAAAACATTCAGTACTTC. Residues: CASSDSGLAQNIQYF. This sequence joins TRBV5-4 and TRBJ2-4; TRBD2 matches at 8 bases. Germline V gene data show CDR1 as SGHNT and CDR2 as YYREEE (reference sequence). V shed 4 bases, J shed 5 bases, and the junction held 8 bases outside the gene matches. This CDR3 region has 15 residues.

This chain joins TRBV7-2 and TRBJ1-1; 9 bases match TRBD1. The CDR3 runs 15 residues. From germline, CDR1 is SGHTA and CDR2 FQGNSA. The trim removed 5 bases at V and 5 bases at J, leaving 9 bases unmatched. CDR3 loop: CASSPTTGGRTEAFF. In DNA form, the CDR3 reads TGTGCCAGCAGCCCAACGACAGGGGGTAGGACTGAAGCTTTCTTT.

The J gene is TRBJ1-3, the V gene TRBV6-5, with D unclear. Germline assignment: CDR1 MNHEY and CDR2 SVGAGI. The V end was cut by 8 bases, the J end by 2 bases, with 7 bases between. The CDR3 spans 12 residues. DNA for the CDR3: TGTGCCAGCTCCGGGGCTGGAAACACCATATATTTT. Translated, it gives CASSGAGNTIYF.

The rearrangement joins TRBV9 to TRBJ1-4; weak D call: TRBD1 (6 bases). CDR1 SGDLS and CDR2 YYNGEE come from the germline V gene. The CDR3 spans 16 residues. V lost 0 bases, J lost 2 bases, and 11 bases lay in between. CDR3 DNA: TGTGCCAGCAGCGTAGCGGGACACACTACTAATGAAAAACTGTTTTTT. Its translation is CASSVAGHTTNEKLFF.

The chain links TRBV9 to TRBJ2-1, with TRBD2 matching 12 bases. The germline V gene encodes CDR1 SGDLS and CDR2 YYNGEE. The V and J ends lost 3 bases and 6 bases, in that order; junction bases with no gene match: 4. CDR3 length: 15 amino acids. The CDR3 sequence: CASSATSGGINEQFF. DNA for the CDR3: TGTGCCAGCAGCGCGACTAGCGGGGGTATCAATGAGCAGTTCTTC.

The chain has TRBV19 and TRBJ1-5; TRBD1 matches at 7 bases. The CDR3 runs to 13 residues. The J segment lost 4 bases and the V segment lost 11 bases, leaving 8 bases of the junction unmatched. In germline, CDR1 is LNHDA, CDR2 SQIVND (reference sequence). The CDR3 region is CASTKTGNQPQHF. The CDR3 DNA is TGTGCCTCCACCAAGACAGGGAATCAGCCCCAGCATTTT.

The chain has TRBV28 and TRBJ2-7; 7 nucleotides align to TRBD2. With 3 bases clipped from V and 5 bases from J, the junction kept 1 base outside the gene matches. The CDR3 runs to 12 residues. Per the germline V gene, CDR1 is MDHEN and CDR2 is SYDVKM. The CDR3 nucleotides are TGTGCCAGCAGTTTTGGGGGGGACGAGCAGTACTTC. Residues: CASSFGGDEQYF.

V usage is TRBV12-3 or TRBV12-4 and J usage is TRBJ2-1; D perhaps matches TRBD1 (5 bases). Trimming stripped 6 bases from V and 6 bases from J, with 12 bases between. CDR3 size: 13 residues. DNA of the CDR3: TGTGCCAGCAGGGAGACAGAGTTCAATGAGCAGTTCTTC. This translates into CASRETEFNEQFF.

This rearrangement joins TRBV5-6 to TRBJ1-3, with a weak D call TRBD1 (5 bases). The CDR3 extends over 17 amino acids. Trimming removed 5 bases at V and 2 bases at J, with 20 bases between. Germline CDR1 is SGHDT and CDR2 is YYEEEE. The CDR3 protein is CASRSRDWSHPGNTIYF. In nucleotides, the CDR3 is TGTGCCAGCAGGAGCCGGGACTGGAGCCATCCTGGAAACACCATATATTTT.

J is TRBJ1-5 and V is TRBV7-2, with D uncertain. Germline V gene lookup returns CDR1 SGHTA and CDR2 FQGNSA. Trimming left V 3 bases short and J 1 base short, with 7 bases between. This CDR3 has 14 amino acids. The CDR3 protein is CASSLRQSNQPQHF. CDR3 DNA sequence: TGTGCCAGCAGCTTGAGGCAGAGCAATCAGCCCCAGCATTTT.

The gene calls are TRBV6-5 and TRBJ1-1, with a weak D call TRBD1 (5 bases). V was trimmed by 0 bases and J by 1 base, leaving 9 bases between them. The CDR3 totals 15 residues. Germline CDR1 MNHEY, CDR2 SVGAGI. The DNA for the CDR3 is TGTGCCAGCAGTTACTCAGGGGTGCGGAACACTGAAGCTTTCTTT. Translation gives CASSYSGVRNTEAFF.

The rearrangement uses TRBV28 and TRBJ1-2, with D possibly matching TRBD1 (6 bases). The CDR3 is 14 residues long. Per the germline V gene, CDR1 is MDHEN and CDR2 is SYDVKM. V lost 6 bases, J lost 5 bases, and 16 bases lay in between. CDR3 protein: CASSSGARVYGYTF. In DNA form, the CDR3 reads TGTGCCAGCAGCTCAGGGGCTCGGGTGTATGGCTACACCTTC.

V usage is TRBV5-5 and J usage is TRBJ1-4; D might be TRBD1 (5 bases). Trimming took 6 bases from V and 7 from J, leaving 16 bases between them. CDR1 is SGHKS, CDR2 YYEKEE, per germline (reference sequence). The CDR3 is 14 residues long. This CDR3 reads CASTPPGPIEKLFF. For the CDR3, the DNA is TGTGCCAGCACCCCCCCAGGGCCGATTGAAAAACTGTTTTTT. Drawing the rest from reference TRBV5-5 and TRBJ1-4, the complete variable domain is DAGVTQSPTHLIKTRGQQVTLRCSPISGHKSVSWYQQVLGQGPQFIFQYYEKEERGRGNFPDRFSARQFPNYSSELNVNALLLGDSALYLCASTPPGPIEKLFFGSGTQLSVL.

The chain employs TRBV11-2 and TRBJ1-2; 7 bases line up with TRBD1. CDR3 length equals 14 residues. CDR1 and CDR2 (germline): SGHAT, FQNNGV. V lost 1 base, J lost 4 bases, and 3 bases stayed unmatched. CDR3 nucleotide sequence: TGTGCCAGCAGCTTAGTACAGGGGATCTATGGCTACACCTTC. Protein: CASSLVQGIYGYTF.

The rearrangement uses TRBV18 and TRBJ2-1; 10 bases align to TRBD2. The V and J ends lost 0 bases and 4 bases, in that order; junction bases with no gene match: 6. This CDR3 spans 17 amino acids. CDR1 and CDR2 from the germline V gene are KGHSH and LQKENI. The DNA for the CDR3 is TGTGCCAGCTCACCACCGTTGGCTAGCGGGGGTTACAATGAGCAGTTCTTC. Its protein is CASSPPLASGGYNEQFF.

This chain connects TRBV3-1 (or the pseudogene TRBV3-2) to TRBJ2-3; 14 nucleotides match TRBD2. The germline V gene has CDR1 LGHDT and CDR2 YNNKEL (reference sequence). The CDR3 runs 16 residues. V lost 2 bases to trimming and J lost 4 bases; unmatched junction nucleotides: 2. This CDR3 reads CASSQPTSGGADTQYF. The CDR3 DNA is TGTGCCAGCAGCCAACCGACTAGCGGGGGGGCAGATACGCAGTATTTT.

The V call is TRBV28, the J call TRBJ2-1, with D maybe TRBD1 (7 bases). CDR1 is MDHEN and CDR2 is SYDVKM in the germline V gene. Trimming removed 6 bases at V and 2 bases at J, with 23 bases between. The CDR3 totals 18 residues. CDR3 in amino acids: CASRVQGGVPDPYNEQFF. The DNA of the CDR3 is TGTGCCAGCAGAGTCCAGGGGGGCGTACCCGACCCCTACAATGAGCAGTTCTTC.

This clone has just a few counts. DNA for the CDR3: TGCGCCAGCAGCAGACAGGGGGAAGAGACCCAGTACTTC. Protein: CASSRQGEETQYF. The gene calls are TRBV4-3 and TRBJ2-5, with TRBD1 identical over 9 bases. Germline V gene sequence: CDR1 LGHNA, CDR2 YSLEER. This CDR3 has 13 amino acids. V was clipped by 5 bases and J by 3 bases; unmatched bases: 1.

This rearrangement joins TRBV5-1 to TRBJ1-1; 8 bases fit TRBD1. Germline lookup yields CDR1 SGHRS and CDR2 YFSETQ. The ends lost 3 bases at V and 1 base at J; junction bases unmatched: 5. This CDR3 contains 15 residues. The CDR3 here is CASSSGGRENTEAFF. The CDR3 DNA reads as TGCGCCAGCAGCTCAGGGGGCAGGGAGAACACTGAAGCTTTCTTT.

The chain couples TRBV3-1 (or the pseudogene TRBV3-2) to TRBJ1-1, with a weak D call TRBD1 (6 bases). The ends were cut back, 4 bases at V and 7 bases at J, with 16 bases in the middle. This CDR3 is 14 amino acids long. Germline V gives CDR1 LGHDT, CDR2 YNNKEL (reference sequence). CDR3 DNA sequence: TGTGCCAGCAGCCCTACAGGGAGCCAGGGTGAAGCTTTCTTT. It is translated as CASSPTGSQGEAFF.

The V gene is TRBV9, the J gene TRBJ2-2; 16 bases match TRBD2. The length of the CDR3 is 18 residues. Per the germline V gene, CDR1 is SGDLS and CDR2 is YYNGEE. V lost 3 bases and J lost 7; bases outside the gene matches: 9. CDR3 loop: CASSGPGLAGGQDGELFF. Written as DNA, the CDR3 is TGTGCCAGCAGCGGTCCGGGACTAGCGGGGGGGCAGGACGGGGAGCTGTTTTTT.

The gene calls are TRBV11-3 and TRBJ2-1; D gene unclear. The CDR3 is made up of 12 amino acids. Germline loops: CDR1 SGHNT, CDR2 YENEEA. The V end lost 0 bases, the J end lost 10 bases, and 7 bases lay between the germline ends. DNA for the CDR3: TGTGCCAGCAGCTTAGATGTCCGGGAGCAGTTCTTC. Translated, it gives CASSLDVREQFF.

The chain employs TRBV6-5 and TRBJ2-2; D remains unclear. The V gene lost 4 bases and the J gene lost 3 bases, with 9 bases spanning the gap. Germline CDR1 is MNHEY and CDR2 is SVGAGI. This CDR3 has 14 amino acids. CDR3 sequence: CASSSKRYTGELFF. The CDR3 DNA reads TGTGCCAGCAGTTCCAAGCGATACACCGGGGAGCTGTTTTTT.

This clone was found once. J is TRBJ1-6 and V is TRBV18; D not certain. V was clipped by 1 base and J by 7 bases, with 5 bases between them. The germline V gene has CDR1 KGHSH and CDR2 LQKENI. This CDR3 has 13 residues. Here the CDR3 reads CASSPLANSPLHF. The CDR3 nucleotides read TGTGCCAGCTCACCACTGGCCAATTCACCCCTCCACTTT.